Listed below are T cell receptor beta chains from one sample, sequenced in a study of blood T cells in healthy people across ages. Using its own MiXCR run on the 5' RACE reads, TCRdb lists one record per CDR3 protein. Altogether about 780,000 distinct CDR3 sequences are present, less than 60% being singletons, with the ten largest covering 15% to 20%. The sample was blood. These receptors came from a man older than 75 in good health. The CDR3 runs from the conserved cysteine through the conserved F or W. Each record gives: J gene, D gene, clone size, V gene, CDR3 protein, CDR3 DNA. The D gene is left open where the match is weak. A clone size is listed for some rows: how often the clone was seen (once, few, many), or a class if it is expanded.

TRBJ2-6 | NA | few | TRBV28 | CASNLRVGSGANVLTF | TGTGCCAGCAACCTCAGGGTTGGCTCTGGGGCCAACGTCCTGACTTTC
TRBJ2-5 | TRBD2 | few | TRBV20-1 | CSARGLSGGPGKEQYF | TGCAGTGCTAGAGGCCTTTCGGGAGGCCCGGGAAAGGAGCAGTACTTC
TRBJ1-2 | TRBD1 | once | TRBV20-1 | CSASSGTDFSYGYTF | TGCAGTGCCAGCTCCGGGACAGATTTTTCCTATGGCTACACCTTC
TRBJ2-3 | NA | NA | TRBV12-3/TRBV12-4 | CASSRLVPDTQYF | TGTGCCAGTAGCAGACTAGTCCCAGATACGCAGTATTTT
TRBJ2-1 | NA | few | TRBV7-2 | CASSLTAVTPYNEQFF | TGTGCCAGCAGCTTAACGGCTGTGACTCCCTACAATGAGCAGTTCTTC
TRBJ2-7 | TRBD1 | NA | TRBV20-1 | CSASHPGTGHEQYF | TGCAGTGCTAGTCATCCCGGGACAGGGCACGAGCAGTACTTC
TRBJ1-1 | TRBD1 | NA | TRBV6-6 | CASSQDRGGITEAFF | TGTGCCAGCAGTCAGGACAGGGGGGGGATTACTGAAGCTTTCTTT
TRBJ1-5 | TRBD1 | NA | TRBV2 | CASSEGRQGHQPQHF | TGTGCCAGCAGTGAGGGCCGACAGGGTCATCAGCCCCAGCATTTT
TRBJ2-7 | NA | NA | TRBV7-3 | CASSRGPTESYEQYF | TGTGCCAGCAGCCGCGGACCGACTGAGAGCTACGAGCAGTACTTC
TRBJ2-7 | TRBD2 | NA | TRBV5-1 | CASSVSGMSHEQYF | TGCGCCAGCAGCGTTAGCGGGATGTCCCACGAGCAGTACTTC
TRBJ2-4 | TRBD1 | few | TRBV4-2 | CASSHPGTGEKNIQYF | TGTGCCAGCAGTCACCCCGGGACAGGGGAAAAAAACATTCAGTACTTC
TRBJ1-5 | NA | few | TRBV7-2 | CASSQGPAGQPQHF | TGTGCCAGCAGCCAGGGACCGGCGGGTCAGCCCCAGCATTTT
TRBJ2-1 | NA | NA | TRBV7-9 | CASSSPFQLSSYNEQFF | TGTGCCAGCAGCTCTCCCTTCCAGTTAAGCTCCTACAATGAGCAGTTCTTC
TRBJ2-3 | TRBD1 | NA | TRBV5-5 | CASSSTGGLSTDTQYF | TGTGCCAGCAGCTCCACAGGGGGCCTTAGCACAGATACGCAGTATTTT
TRBJ2-6 | NA | many | TRBV7-2 | CASSGSGANVLTF | TGTGCCAGCAGCGGATCTGGGGCCAACGTCCTGACTTTC
TRBJ2-3 | NA | NA | TRBV28 | CASSGGGHTDTQYF | TGTGCCAGCAGTGGGGGGGGGCACACAGATACGCAGTATTTT
TRBJ2-3 | TRBD2 | once | TRBV12-3/TRBV12-4 | CASSPLAGGLLQTDTQYF | TGTGCCAGCAGTCCTCTAGCGGGGGGCCTCCTACAGACAGATACGCAGTATTTT
TRBJ1-2 | TRBD1 | NA | TRBV3-1 | CASSQAGQPTNYGYTF | TGTGCCAGCAGCCAAGCGGGACAGCCAACTAACTATGGCTACACCTTC
TRBJ2-7 | TRBD1 | NA | TRBV20-1 | CSARGRTGGVHEQYF | TGCAGTGCTAGGGGACGGACAGGGGGCGTCCACGAGCAGTACTTC
TRBJ2-7 | TRBD1 | NA | TRBV27 | CASSPDRVLYEQYF | TGTGCCAGCAGCCCCGACAGGGTTTTGTACGAGCAGTACTTC
TRBJ2-1 | NA | many | TRBV10-3 | CATRPGPPGNEQFF | TGTGCTACACGCCCGGGACCGCCTGGCAATGAGCAGTTCTTC
TRBJ2-7 | NA | many | TRBV6-2/TRBV6-3 | CASKGDYEQYF | TGTGCCAGCAAAGGGGACTACGAGCAGTACTTC
TRBJ2-2 | TRBD2 | NA | TRBV10-1 | CASRLAGDTGELFF | TGCGCCAGCAGACTAGCGGGAGACACCGGGGAGCTGTTTTTT
TRBJ1-1 | TRBD1 | NA | TRBV5-1 | CASSSTGALREAFF | TGCGCCAGCAGCTCGACAGGGGCGTTAAGGGAAGCTTTCTTT
TRBJ2-1 | TRBD2 | NA | TRBV9 | CASSGSGTSGGDYNEQFF | TGTGCCAGCAGCGGGTCCGGGACTAGCGGGGGGGACTACAATGAGCAGTTCTTC
TRBJ2-7 | TRBD2 | few | TRBV5-1 | CASSLTSDTYNEQYF | TGCGCCAGCAGCCTCACTAGCGACACCTACAATGAGCAGTACTTC
TRBJ2-5 | TRBD1 | few | TRBV7-2 | CASSHRDRGRETQYF | TGTGCCAGCAGCCACAGGGACAGGGGGCGTGAGACCCAGTACTTC
TRBJ2-1 | NA | NA | TRBV20-1 | CSAPLNEQFF | TGCAGTGCCCCGCTCAATGAGCAGTTCTTC
TRBJ1-1 | NA | NA | TRBV20-1 | CSAKGPAHTEAFF | TGCAGTGCTAAGGGACCGGCCCACACTGAAGCTTTCTTT
TRBJ2-5 | TRBD2 | many | TRBV6-1 | CASSATLAGAQETQYF | TGTGCCAGCAGTGCGACACTAGCGGGAGCCCAAGAGACCCAGTACTTC
TRBJ1-1 | TRBD1 | few | TRBV18 | CASSEQGGAFF | TGTGCCAGCTCAGAACAGGGGGGAGCTTTCTTT
TRBJ2-7 | TRBD1 | many | TRBV20-1 | CSARAGTGAYEQYF | TGCAGTGCTAGGGCTGGGACAGGGGCCTACGAGCAGTACTTC
TRBJ1-4 | NA | NA | TRBV20-1 | CSARTGRSRDEKLFF | TGCAGTGCTAGGACGGGTCGCTCGAGGGATGAAAAACTGTTTTTT
TRBJ2-4 | NA | NA | TRBV24-1 | CATGPPERESAKNIQYF | TGTGCCACCGGTCCCCCGGAGAGGGAATCTGCCAAAAACATTCAGTACTTC
TRBJ2-7 | TRBD2 | NA | TRBV4-1 | CASSQDWAGLAGKYEQYF | TGCGCCAGCAGCCAAGATTGGGCTGGACTAGCGGGAAAGTACGAGCAGTACTTC
TRBJ2-7 | TRBD2 | NA | TRBV12-3/TRBV12-4 | CASSFSGSPYEQYF | TGTGCCAGCAGTTTCAGCGGGAGTCCGTACGAGCAGTACTTC
TRBJ2-1 | NA | few | TRBV5-6 | CASSSPASGVRNEQFF | TGTGCCAGCAGCTCCCCCGCCTCGGGAGTTAGGAATGAGCAGTTCTTC
TRBJ2-1 | TRBD1 | many | TRBV29-1 | CSVETDRAYNEQFF | TGCAGCGTTGAGACCGACAGGGCCTACAATGAGCAGTTCTTC
TRBJ2-1 | NA | few | TRBV7-3 | CASSLMGPYYNEQFF | TGTGCCAGCAGCTTAATGGGACCTTACTACAATGAGCAGTTCTTC
TRBJ2-1 | TRBD2 | many | TRBV20-1 | CSARDLWSSGKNEQFF | TGCAGTGCTAGAGATCTGTGGTCTAGCGGGAAAAATGAGCAGTTCTTC
TRBJ2-4 | NA | NA | TRBV12-3/TRBV12-4 | CASSLGQGNGKNIQYF | TGTGCCAGCAGTTTAGGGCAGGGTAATGGCAAAAACATTCAGTACTTC
TRBJ2-2 | NA | NA | TRBV11-2 | CASTLPNTGELFF | TGTGCCAGCACCCTTCCAAACACCGGGGAGCTGTTTTTT
TRBJ2-7 | NA | NA | TRBV7-8 | CASSLGVRLSSYEQYF | TGTGCCAGCAGCTTAGGTGTACGATTATCCTCCTACGAGCAGTACTTC
TRBJ2-3 | TRBD2 | NA | TRBV20-1 | CSARDATSGRTTDTQYF | TGCAGTGCTAGGGACGCGACTAGCGGGAGGACCACAGATACGCAGTATTTT
TRBJ1-2 | NA | NA | TRBV20-1 | CSARMTGVPSGYTF | TGCAGTGCTAGGATGACGGGGGTACCTTCTGGCTACACCTTC
TRBJ2-5 | NA | few | TRBV7-2 | CASSLDYTAVETQYF | TGTGCCAGCAGCTTAGATTACACGGCGGTAGAGACCCAGTACTTC
TRBJ2-1 | TRBD1 | NA | TRBV3-1 | CASSPRLGQDPYEQFF | TGTGCCAGCAGCCCCCGACTGGGACAGGATCCCTACGAGCAGTTCTTC
TRBJ2-5 | TRBD2 | NA | TRBV5-1 | CASSLTSGSETRYF | TGCGCCAGCAGCTTGACTAGCGGGAGTGAGACCCGGTACTTC
TRBJ2-7 | NA | NA | TRBV5-1 | CASSPAGIIYEQYF | TGCGCCAGCAGCCCCGCCGGGATAATATACGAGCAGTACTTC
TRBJ1-4 | NA | few | TRBV27 | CASSARGGEKLFF | TGTGCCAGCAGTGCCAGGGGTGGAGAAAAACTGTTTTTT
TRBJ2-2 | TRBD2 | few | TRBV10-3 | CAISESTSGRGAGELFF | TGTGCCATCAGTGAGTCGACTAGCGGGAGAGGTGCCGGGGAGCTGTTTTTT
TRBJ2-2 | NA | few | TRBV10-3 | CAIPQSSGTNTGELFF | TGTGCCATCCCCCAATCCTCGGGCACGAACACCGGGGAGCTGTTTTTT